The 9 T cell receptor beta chains listed next were all sequenced from one sample in a study of cytomegalovirus exposure and HLA in healthy donors. PCR employed 60 Vbeta and 13 Jbeta primers. The method was immunoSEQ multiplex PCR; TCRdb's version includes in-frame clones alone and lacks a portion of them. The table includes approximately 100,000 clones, 64% detected once. Sequencing was carried out using PBMCs. Every receptor here comes from a man aged 55 to 69 in good health and CMV-seronegative.

This chain links TRBV5-1 with TRBJ2-1, with TRBD2 matching over 9 bases. Germline trimming cut 4 bases from V and 5 bases from J; bases unmatched to any gene: 10. The length of the CDR3 is 16 residues. From germline, CDR1 is SGHRS and CDR2 YFSETQ. In DNA form, the CDR3 reads TGCGCCAGCAGCGTCCTCCCTAGCGGGACTAACAATGAGCAGTTCTTC. It yields the protein CASSVLPSGTNNEQFF.

The chain joins TRBV7-9 to TRBJ1-1; no clear D gene. V was cut by 5 bases and J by 2 bases, with 6 bases left in between. The CDR3 is made up of 12 amino acids. Germline V CDR1 and CDR2: SEHNR, FQNEAQ (reference sequence). Written as DNA, the CDR3 is TGTGCCAGCAGCCTCGTCAACACTGAAGCTTTCTTT. It yields the protein CASSLVNTEAFF.

The chain is built from TRBV5-3 and TRBJ1-5; 9 nucleotides line up with TRBD1. TRBV5-3 is reported as an ORF; its role is uncertain. The CDR3 contains 16 residues. Losses at the gene ends were 4 bases for V and 4 bases for J; bases not matched to a gene: 9. The CDR3 bases are TGTGCCAGAAGCCGATTCTTCGGGACAGGGAATCAGCCCCAGCATTTT. Residues: CARSRFFGTGNQPQHF.

The rearrangement uses TRBV5-6 and TRBJ1-4; TRBD1 matches at 7 bases. Germline V gives CDR1 SGHDT, CDR2 YYEEEE. The CDR3 has 16 residues. Unmatched junction bases numbered 8, after V lost 3 bases and J lost 3 bases. CDR3 sequence (DNA): TGTGCCAGCAGCTCAAACATACAGGGGTCTAATGAAAAACTGTTTTTT. It codes for CASSSNIQGSNEKLFF.

The chain has TRBV2 and TRBJ1-2, with D perhaps TRBD1 (5 bases). Germline V gene lookup returns CDR1 SNHLY and CDR2 FYNNEI. V lost 5 bases, J lost 3 bases, and 16 bases lay in between. The CDR3 is made up of 15 amino acids. Here the CDR3 DNA reads TGTGCCAGCAGTAGAGGACAACCGGAATACTATGGCTACACCTTC. It yields the protein CASSRGQPEYYGYTF.

Here the CDR3 DNA reads TGCGCCAGCAGCTTGGGGCGTGCAGGCCCGGACACTGAAGCTTTCTTT. Translated: CASSLGRAGPDTEAFF. The chain uses TRBV5-1 and TRBJ1-1; D is unclear. This CDR3 has 16 residues. The germline CDR1 and CDR2 sequences are SGHRS and YFSETQ. V shed 0 bases and J shed 3 bases, with 15 bases lying between them.

The chain employs TRBV7-3 and TRBJ2-7; 9 positions agree with TRBD1. V shed 4 bases, J shed 7 bases, and the junction held 11 bases outside the gene matches. This CDR3 is built from 15 residues. Germline values: CDR1 SGHTA, CDR2 FQGTGA. The CDR3 nucleotides are TGTGCCAGCAGCTCACCCAGGGGACAGGGTCTTGAGCAGTACTTC. Translated, it gives CASSSPRGQGLEQYF.

At least ten counts were recorded for this clone. The V gene is TRBV27, the J gene TRBJ2-1, with D perhaps TRBD1 (6 bases). Between the trimmed V and J ends, which lost 2 bases and 2 bases, there was a span of 13 bases. The CDR3 has 16 amino acids. Germline lookup yields CDR1 MNHEY and CDR2 SMNVEV (reference sequence). The chain's CDR3 is CASSLATGFPYNEQFF. The CDR3 coding sequence is TGTGCCAGCAGTTTAGCCACAGGGTTCCCCTACAATGAGCAGTTCTTC.

V usage is TRBV4-1 and J usage is TRBJ2-5, with a weak D call TRBD1 (5 bases). Trimming took 1 base from V and 1 from J, leaving 16 bases between them. This CDR3 is 17 amino acids long. The V gene's germline CDR1 is MGHRA and CDR2 YSYEKL. The CDR3 loop reads CASSQVGAGYSQETQYF. DNA of the CDR3: TGCGCCAGCAGCCAAGTTGGGGCAGGCTATTCCCAAGAGACCCAGTACTTC.